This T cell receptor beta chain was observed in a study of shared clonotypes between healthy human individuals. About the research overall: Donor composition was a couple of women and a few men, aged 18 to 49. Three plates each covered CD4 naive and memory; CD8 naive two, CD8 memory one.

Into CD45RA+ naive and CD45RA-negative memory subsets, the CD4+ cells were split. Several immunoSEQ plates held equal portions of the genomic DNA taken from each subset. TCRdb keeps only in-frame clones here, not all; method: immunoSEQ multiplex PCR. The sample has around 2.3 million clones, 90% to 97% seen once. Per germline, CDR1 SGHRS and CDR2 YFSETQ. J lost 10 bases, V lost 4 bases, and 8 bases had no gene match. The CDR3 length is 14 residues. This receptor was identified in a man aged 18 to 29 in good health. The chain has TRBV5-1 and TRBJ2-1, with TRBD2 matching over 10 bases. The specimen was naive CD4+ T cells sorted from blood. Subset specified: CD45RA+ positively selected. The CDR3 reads CASSHGASGGEQFF. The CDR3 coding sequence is TGCGCCAGCAGCCATGGCGCTAGCGGGGGAGAGCAGTTCTTC.